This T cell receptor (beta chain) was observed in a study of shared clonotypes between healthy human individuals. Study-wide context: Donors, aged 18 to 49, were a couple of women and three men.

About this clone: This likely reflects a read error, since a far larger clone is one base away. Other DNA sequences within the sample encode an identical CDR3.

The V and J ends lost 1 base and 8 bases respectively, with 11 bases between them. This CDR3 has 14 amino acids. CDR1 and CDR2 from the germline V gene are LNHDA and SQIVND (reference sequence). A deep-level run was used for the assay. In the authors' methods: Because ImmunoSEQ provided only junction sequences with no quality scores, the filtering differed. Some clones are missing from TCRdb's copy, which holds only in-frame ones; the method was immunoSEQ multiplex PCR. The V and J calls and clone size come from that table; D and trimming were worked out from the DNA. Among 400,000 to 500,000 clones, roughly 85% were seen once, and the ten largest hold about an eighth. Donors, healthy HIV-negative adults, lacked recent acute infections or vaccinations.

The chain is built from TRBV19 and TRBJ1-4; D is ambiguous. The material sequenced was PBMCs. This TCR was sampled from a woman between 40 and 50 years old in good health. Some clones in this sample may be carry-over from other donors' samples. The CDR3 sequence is CASSIGVSEEKLFF. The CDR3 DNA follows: TGTGCCAGTAGTATAGGGGTTTCCGAAGAAAAACTGTTTTTT. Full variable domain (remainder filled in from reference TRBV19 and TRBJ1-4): DGGITQSPKYLFRKEGQNVTLSCEQNLNHDAMYWYRQDPGQGLRLIYYSQIVNDFQKGDIAEGYSVSREKKESFPLTVTSAQKNPTAFYLCASSIGVSEEKLFFGSGTQLSVL.